The 10 T cell receptor beta chains below come from one sample, sequenced in a study of blood T cells in healthy people across ages. Through a sample-barcoded 5' primer and a J-beta primer mix, a second PCR was run for roughly 6 to 12 cycles. MiXCR, applied by TCRdb to the 5' RACE reads, yields one record per CDR3 protein. The repertoire holds about 970,000 distinct CDR3 sequences, with 51% as singletons. Sequencing was carried out using blood. The receptors were sampled from a woman aged 55-69 years in good health.

This clonotype was counted only a few times. The chain is built from TRBV10-3 and TRBJ2-7, with 7 bases fitting TRBD2. The CDR3 sequence is 14 residues long. CDR1 is ENHRY, CDR2 SYGVKD, per germline. V shed 7 bases, J shed 0 bases, and the junction held 6 bases outside the gene matches. The DNA of the CDR3 is TGTGCCATCATGAGGGAGGGCAACTCCTACGAGCAGTACTTC. It is translated as CAIMREGNSYEQYF.

Only a few counts were recorded for this clonotype. The genes are TRBV7-9 and TRBJ2-5; no reliable D call. The assigned J gene may be wrong: the sequence end matches TRBJ2-7 better. Germline V gene sequence: CDR1 SEHNR, CDR2 FQNEAQ (reference sequence). This CDR3 is 16 amino acids long. CDR3 DNA: TGTGCCAGCAGTCTATTCGAGACAACTCTACCCTACGAGCAGTACTTC. The encoded protein is CASSLFETTLPYEQYF.

The rearrangement uses TRBV29-1 and TRBJ2-2; TRBD2 aligns across 7 bases. Germline loops: CDR1 SQVTM, CDR2 ANQGSEA. The CDR3 length is 14 residues. With V trimmed by 5 bases and J by 4 bases, 7 bases remained unmatched. The CDR3 region has the DNA TGCAGCGTTCAAAAGCGGGAATTCACCGGGGAGCTGTTTTTT. The encoded protein is CSVQKREFTGELFF.

This clonotype was seen repeatedly, ten times or more. The V gene is TRBV6-5, the J gene TRBJ2-7; 8 nucleotides match TRBD2. CDR3 length: 14 residues. Germline-derived CDR1 and CDR2 are MNHEY and SVGAGI. The ends lost 5 bases at V and 3 bases at J; junction bases unmatched: 6. CDR3 coding DNA: TGTGCCAGCAGTAGCGGGAGATTTCTCTACGAGCAGTACTTC. Amino acid sequence: CASSSGRFLYEQYF.

This clonotype has more than one count but fewer than ten. V gene TRBV7-2 combines with J gene TRBJ2-5; D uncertain. V lost 9 bases and J lost 2, with 13 bases in between. This CDR3 has 13 amino acids. In germline, CDR1 is SGHTA, CDR2 FQGNSA. CDR3 residues: CASTGAPQETQYF. CDR3 bases: TGTGCCAGTACCGGAGCGCCTCAAGAGACCCAGTACTTC.

This sequence joins TRBV24-1 and TRBJ2-2; D gene uncertain. This CDR3 spans 16 amino acids. Trimming took 4 bases from V and 3 from J, leaving 14 bases between them. Germline CDR1 and CDR2: KGHDR and SFDVKD. The CDR3 reads CATSEVPTVDTGELFF. Written as DNA, the CDR3 is TGTGCCACCAGTGAGGTGCCAACAGTGGACACCGGGGAGCTGTTTTTT.

As to this clonotype: One junction end disagrees with the germline gene, perhaps due to a read error. The chain uses TRBV24-1 and TRBJ2-5; D tentatively reads TRBD1 or TRBD2 (5 bases each). The CDR3 extends over 14 amino acids. Germline CDR1 reads KGHDR; CDR2 reads SFDVKD. CDR3 residues: CATSEPGTEETRYF. Written as DNA, the CDR3 is TGTGCCACCAGTGAACCCGGGACGGAAGAGACCCGGTACTTC.

The chain recombines TRBV7-9 with TRBJ2-6; D possibly corresponds to TRBD2 (6 bases). The germline CDR1 and CDR2 sequences are SEHNR and FQNEAQ (reference sequence). V was shortened by 4 bases and J by 2 bases, with 21 bases between the two germline ends. The CDR3 totals 19 residues. The CDR3 loop reads CASSSTKQAAGPGANVLTF. CDR3 sequence (DNA): TGTGCCAGCAGCTCTACAAAACAGGCTGCGGGGCCTGGGGCCAACGTCCTGACTTTC. The full variable domain, in which reference TRBV7-9 and TRBJ2-6 provide the parts outside the CDR3, is DTGVSQNPRHKITKRGQNVTFRCDPISEHNRLYWYRQTLGQGPEFLTYFQNEAQLEKSRLLSDRFSAERPKGSFSTLEIQRTEQGDSAMYLCASSSTKQAAGPGANVLTFGAGSRLTVL.

The genes are TRBV20-1 and TRBJ1-5, with unresolved D. V was shortened by 1 base and J by 4 bases, with 17 bases between the two germline ends. Germline values: CDR1 DFQATT, CDR2 SNEGSKA (reference sequence). The CDR3 has 16 residues. The CDR3 DNA sequence: TGCAGTGCTAGAGGTGGTAGGTCCGGTCGTAATCAGCCCCAGCATTTT. This sequence encodes CSARGGRSGRNQPQHF.

The J gene is TRBJ2-2, the V gene TRBV3-1, with 7 nucleotides matching TRBD2. This CDR3 has 17 residues. V was clipped by 3 bases and J by 1 base; unmatched bases: 8. Germline V gene data show CDR1 as LGHDT and CDR2 as YNNKEL (reference sequence). CDR3 bases: TGTGCCAGCAGCCAGATCCGGGAGCGGGGGAACACCGGGGAGCTGTTTTTT. Protein product: CASSQIRERGNTGELFF.